This T cell receptor (beta chain) comes out of a study of post-analysis software for immune sequencing data. Study at large: Progressive-relapsing, secondary progressive and relapsing-remitting multiple sclerosis were among the disease courses included. Study conclusions and caveats: Those with multiple sclerosis, the patient group, showed significantly lower normalized Chao1 diversity than controls. Clustering by F measure revealed strong co-clustering among samples prepared together in one batch. TRBV segments more frequent in patients than in controls numbered five and included TRBV5-6, TRBV5-1 and TRBV20-1.

Germline values: CDR1 MNHEY, CDR2 SVGEGT. There are 16 residues in the CDR3. The V and J ends lost 5 bases and 0 bases, in that order; junction bases with no gene match: 8. The TCR beta cDNA libraries contained unique molecular identifiers. One entry per CDR3 protein, called by TCRdb with MiXCR from the PCR reads. The sample holds hundreds of thousands of distinct CDR3 sequences; 55% to 60% are singletons and the top ten take about 11%. Comment on this clonotype: Its matching antigen is unknown.

This receptor was taken from a girl aged 2-10 years with multiple sclerosis. The rearrangement uses TRBV6-2 or TRBV6-3 and TRBJ1-1; 8 positions match TRBD1. Sequenced input: blood. The CDR3 is CASSPLRQGMNTEAFF. CDR3 sequence (DNA): TGTGCCAGCAGTCCTCTTAGACAGGGGATGAACACTGAAGCTTTCTTT.